The rows below give T cell receptor beta chains drawn from one sample of a study of T cell responses to AZD1222 COVID-19 vaccine. TCRdb keeps only in-frame clones here, not all; method: immunoSEQ multiplex PCR. The sample contains about 180,000 clones, 87% of which appear only once. The sample here was peripheral blood, taken on day 0 of AZD1222 vaccination. The receptors were sampled from an adult in good health. Each CDR3 is given with its conserved first and last residue. D genes are given only for firm matches. Clone size, where shown, is once, few, many, or a class for clones that have expanded.

V	J	D	size	DNA	CDR3
TRBV6-5	TRBJ1-2	.	.	TGTGCCAGCAGTTACTCGAGGCACAGCTATGGCTACACCTTC	CASSYSRHSYGYTF
TRBV6-5	TRBJ1-1	TRBD1	.	TGTGCCAGCAGCGGGACAGGGTCACCATCCGAGGCTTTCTTT	CASSGTGSPSEAFF
TRBV4-1	TRBJ1-6	.	.	TGCGCCAGCAGCCAGCCCGTCCGCGCAAGTTCCTATAATTCACCCCTCCACTTT	CASSQPVRASSYNSPLHF
TRBV7-8	TRBJ1-1	.	.	TGTGCCAGCAGCCCGCCGATCCAACGGGAAGCTTTCTTT	CASSPPIQREAFF
TRBV19	TRBJ2-1	.	.	TGTGCCCGATCAGCTTATCTAGACTACAATGAGCAGTTCTTC	CARSAYLDYNEQFF
TRBV3-1/TRBV3-2	TRBJ2-3	.	.	TGTGCCAGCAGCCGAGGGACGGGACTCAGGACAGATACGCAGTATTTT	CASSRGTGLRTDTQYF
TRBV28	TRBJ1-2	TRBD1	.	TGTGCCAGCTTGAACCCGGTGGGCAGGGGGCGAAACTATGGCTACACCTTC	CASLNPVGRGRNYGYTF
TRBV20-1	TRBJ2-5	TRBD2	once	TGCAGTGCTAGTGGGGAGGGGTGGCTTGAGGCCCAGTACTTC	CSASGEGWLEAQYF
TRBV7-2	TRBJ2-5	TRBD2	.	TGTGCCAGCAGCCTTGGTGGCGGGAGTAGGGAGACCCAGTACTTC	CASSLGGGSRETQYF
TRBV6-5	TRBJ1-3	TRBD1	.	TGTGCCAGCAAGGTTTCGGGACAGGCGAACACCATATATTTT	CASKVSGQANTIYF
TRBV28	TRBJ2-3	TRBD2	.	TGTGCCAGCTCATTTTTGGGACTAGCGGACCCTCGGGCGCAGTATTTT	CASSFLGLADPRAQYF
TRBV19	TRBJ1-1	.	few	TGTGCCAGTAGTATTCTAGGGGACACTGAAGCTTTCTTT	CASSILGDTEAFF
TRBV28	TRBJ2-7	TRBD1	.	TGTGCCAGCAGCTCCCCCCCCGGACAGGGGACCTACGAGCAGTACTTC	CASSSPPGQGTYEQYF
TRBV6-5	TRBJ1-1	.	.	TGTGCCAGCAATCCACAGGTGAACACTGAAGCTTTCTTT	CASNPQVNTEAFF
TRBV5-1	TRBJ2-3	.	.	TGCGCCAGCAGCCGTACACCCAACCCCACAGATACGCAGTATTTT	CASSRTPNPTDTQYF
TRBV7-6	TRBJ1-1	.	few	TGTGCCAGCAGCTCAGATAGACACCCGGGTACTGAAGCTTTCTTT	CASSSDRHPGTEAFF
TRBV29-1	TRBJ2-3	TRBD2	.	TGCAGCGTTGATGGCGGGAGTCTGCTACATAGCACAGATACGCAGTATTTT	CSVDGGSLLHSTDTQYF
TRBV28	TRBJ1-4	TRBD1	.	TGTGCCAGCAGTACCGGGACAGGGAATGAAAAACTGTTTTTT	CASSTGTGNEKLFF
TRBV13	TRBJ2-1	.	.	TGTGCCAGCAGCTTGGGAGCGGATTCCTACAATGAGCAGTTCTTC	CASSLGADSYNEQFF
TRBV3-1/TRBV3-2	TRBJ2-7	.	.	TGTGCCAGCAGCCAAGAAACGCCTTCCTACGAGCAGTACTTC	CASSQETPSYEQYF
TRBV7-2	TRBJ1-3	.	.	TGTGCCAGCAGCTTAGTGCATTTCGGGGCTGGAAACACCATATATTTT	CASSLVHFGAGNTIYF
TRBV20-1	TRBJ1-2	.	.	TGCAGTGCTAGTACAGGCTATGGCTACACCTTC	CSASTGYGYTF